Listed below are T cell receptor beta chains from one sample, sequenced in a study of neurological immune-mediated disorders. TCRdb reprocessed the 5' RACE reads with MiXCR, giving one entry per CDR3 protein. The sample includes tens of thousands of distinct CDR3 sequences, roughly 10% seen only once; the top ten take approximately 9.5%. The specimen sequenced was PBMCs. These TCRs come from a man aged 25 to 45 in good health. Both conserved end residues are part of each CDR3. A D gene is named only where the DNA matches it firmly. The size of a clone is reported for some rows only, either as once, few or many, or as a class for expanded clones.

TGTGCCAGCAGCCAAGAAAGGCAGGGAGATACGCAGTATTTT CASSQERQGDTQYF TRBV3-1 . TRBJ2-3 many
TGCAGTGCTAGTGCGGGACGCGAGCAGTACTTC CSASAGREQYF TRBV20-1 . TRBJ2-7 many
TGCAGCGTTGAAGAAGACGGTTACGAGCAGTACTTC CSVEEDGYEQYF TRBV29-1 . TRBJ2-7 many
TGCAGTGCAACCGGGACTAGCATCTACGAGCAGTACTTC CSATGTSIYEQYF TRBV20-1 TRBD2 TRBJ2-7 many
TGTGCCAGCAGTGCCGGGACAGGGGCCAATCAGCCCCAGCATTTT CASSAGTGANQPQHF TRBV2 TRBD1 TRBJ1-5 many
TGCAGTGGAGGGTTTGACAGGAACACTGGCTACACCTTC CSGGFDRNTGYTF TRBV20-1 . TRBJ1-2 many
TGCGCCAGCAGCTTGGTACAAGACAGTGAAGCTTTCTTT CASSLVQDSEAFF TRBV5-1 . TRBJ1-1 many
TGCGCCAGCAGCTTGTCTACCCCGAACAATGAGCAGTTCTTC CASSLSTPNNEQFF TRBV5-1 . TRBJ2-1 many
TGTGCCAGCAGCCAACTTGTAGCGGGCCTTTCCTACAATGAGCAGTTCTTC CASSQLVAGLSYNEQFF TRBV14 TRBD2 TRBJ2-1 many
TGTGCCAGCACCCAAGACAGACAAGAGACCCAGTACTTC CASTQDRQETQYF TRBV6-6 . TRBJ2-5 many
TGTGCCAGCAGCCGAAGCGGGAGGAGCCACGAGCAGTACTTC CASSRSGRSHEQYF TRBV6-6 TRBD2 TRBJ2-7 many
TGTGCCAGCCGTGGGGTCGGCAGGGCCACTGAAGCTTTCTTT CASRGVGRATEAFF TRBV4-2 . TRBJ1-1 many
TGTGCCAGCAGCTTAGGCAGGGGCCCCACCGGGGAGCTGTTTTTT CASSLGRGPTGELFF TRBV7-2 . TRBJ2-2 many
TGTGCCATCAGTGAGGGCTGGACAGGGGCCGACATTCAGTACTTC CAISEGWTGADIQYF TRBV10-3 TRBD1 TRBJ2-4 many
TGTGCCAGCAGAGAGGGACAGGGATTCTACAATGAGCAGTTCTTC CASREGQGFYNEQFF TRBV6-5 TRBD1 TRBJ2-1 .
TGTGCCAGCAGCTTGGAGGGGGGAACAACCTACGAGCAGTACTTC CASSLEGGTTYEQYF TRBV5-8 . TRBJ2-7 few
TGTGCCTGGACCCCAAATATGTCCCCCAAGCCCCAGCATTTT CAWTPNMSPKPQHF TRBV30 . TRBJ1-5 few
TGTGCCAGCAGTCCAGGACTAGCGGGAGTTCAGGTGACCCAGTACTTC CASSPGLAGVQVTQYF TRBV12-3/TRBV12-4 TRBD2 TRBJ2-5 many
TGTGCCAGCAGTGAGGGTTACAATGAGCAGTTCTTC CASSEGYNEQFF TRBV2 . TRBJ2-1 .
TGTGCCAGCAGTTTTAACGCCGGGCAAGAGACCCAGTACTTC CASSFNAGQETQYF TRBV12-3/TRBV12-4 . TRBJ2-5 many
TGCGCCAGCAGCTTGAGTTTTACGGCAGGGAGCTCCTACAATGAGCAGTTCTTC CASSLSFTAGSSYNEQFF TRBV5-1 . TRBJ2-1 .
TGTGCCAGCAGGCTGGGGACAGGTGCCTACGAGCAGTACTTC CASRLGTGAYEQYF TRBV7-8 TRBD1 TRBJ2-7 many